This entry features one T cell receptor beta chain sequence. Its antigen is unidentified. Alongside CTLA-4 blockade with ipilimumab, patients with chemo-refractory metastatic non-small-cell lung cancer received focal radiation. Libraries were prepared by immunoSEQ multiplex PCR; TCRdb keeps only in-frame clonotypes and omits some of them. The sample shows 60,000 or so clones, 77% of them seen only once. The V gene's germline CDR1 is SGHRS and CDR2 YFSETQ. V was pared by 4 bases and J by 1 base, with 18 bases between. CDR3 size: 17 residues. The data originate from a study of radiotherapy plus CTLA-4 blockade in lung cancer. Whole-study results and caveats: After treatment with radiotherapy plus ipilimumab, TCR clones that came from the tumor expanded in blood.

The input for sequencing was peripheral blood, taken from a patient treated with radiotherapy plus ipilimumab. The chain is built from TRBV5-1 and TRBJ2-4; D may be TRBD2 (6 bases). The receptor was derived from a human donor with non-small cell lung cancer who had a partial response to radiotherapy plus ipilimumab. The DNA of the CDR3 is TGCGCCAGCAGCCCGGCGGCAGCGGGCATGGCCAAAAACATTCAGTACTTC. This codes for CASSPAAAGMAKNIQYF.